Included here is one TCR beta chain sequence, with context. Its antigen is not identified. The primer mix had 60 Vbeta and 13 Jbeta primers. Authors' data handling: Among the unique TCR beta chains that a later analysis counted, roughly 80 million in all, some 10 million were shared. Measured with immunoSEQ multiplex PCR; TCRdb has only the in-frame clones, and not every one. That table is the source of V, J and clone size, and D and trimming were worked out from the DNA. Here the sample spans about 150,000 clones, approximately 91% being singletons. This entry comes from a study of cytomegalovirus exposure and HLA in healthy donors. Study results and caveats: On later analysis, the bulk of CMV-associated TCR beta chains appeared to be HLA-restricted. Reports showed the classifier diagnosing cytomegalovirus status with high specificity and sensitivity. Other equally common chains were less clonally expanded than HLA-associated TCR beta chains, a later analysis showed.

The CDR3 consists of 12 residues. The germline CDR1 and CDR2 sequences are SGHRS and YFSETQ. V lost 2 bases, J lost 6 bases, and 9 bases lay in between. The material sequenced was PBMCs. The TCR was taken from a woman aged 40-49 years in good health and CMV-seronegative. J is TRBJ2-7 and V is TRBV5-1; possibly TRBD1 for D (5 bases). This chain's CDR3 is CASSFAGSEQYF. In DNA, the CDR3 is TGCGCCAGCAGCTTTGCAGGGTCCGAGCAGTACTTC.